Following are 30 T cell receptor beta chains from one sample sequenced in a study of T cell responses to AZD1222 COVID-19 vaccine. Method: immunoSEQ multiplex PCR; TCRdb's copy keeps in-frame clones and lacks some. The table shows around 190,000 clones, with roughly 92% occurring only once. Material: peripheral blood, obtained on day 0 of AZD1222 vaccination. These receptors were collected from an adult in good health.

This clone appeared a single time. This chain joins TRBV6-5 and TRBJ1-2, with D possibly matching TRBD1 (5 bases). The ends were cut back, 6 bases at V and 6 bases at J, with 14 bases in the middle. The CDR3 runs 13 residues. Germline CDR1 is MNHEY and CDR2 is SVGAGI. CDR3 DNA: TGTGCCAGCAGAGACCAGGGTAGTGATGGCTACACCTTC. Translated: CASRDQGSDGYTF.

The rearrangement links TRBV2 to TRBJ1-4; D may be TRBD1 (5 bases). CDR1 SNHLY and CDR2 FYNNEI come from the germline V gene. Trimming took off 2 bases at V and 11 bases at J, with 9 bases between the two ends. This CDR3 is built from 12 residues. CDR3 bases: TGTGCCAGCAGTGAAAACCGGGACAAACTGTTTTTT. Amino acid sequence: CASSENRDKLFF.

The CDR3 DNA reads TGCAGCGTTGGGACAGGGGGCGGCTACACCTTC. Protein sequence: CSVGTGGGYTF. V usage is TRBV29-1 and J usage is TRBJ1-2, with TRBD1 matching 11 bases. Germline V gives CDR1 SQVTM, CDR2 ANQGSEA. The V gene end was trimmed by 4 bases and the J gene end by 8 bases; junction bases not matched to a gene: 0. The CDR3 has 11 amino acids.

The gene calls are TRBV28 and TRBJ1-1; no clear D. The V and J ends lost 4 bases and 5 bases respectively, with 11 bases between them. Germline CDR1 MDHEN, CDR2 SYDVKM. This CDR3 comprises 13 residues. In nucleotides, the CDR3 is TGTGCCAGCAGTTATCCGCCTTGGACTGAAGCTTTCTTT. It yields the protein CASSYPPWTEAFF.

V and J are TRBV2 and TRBJ1-2; TRBD1 matches 9 bases. The germline CDR1 and CDR2 sequences are SNHLY and FYNNEI. The length of the CDR3 is 15 residues. V shed 4 bases, J shed 6 bases, and the junction held 9 bases outside the gene matches. CDR3 loop: CASSASLRQGDGYTF. The CDR3, as DNA: TGTGCCAGCAGTGCCTCGCTGAGACAGGGGGATGGCTACACCTTC. The full variable domain, completed using reference TRBV2 and TRBJ1-2, is EPEVTQTPSHQVTQMGQEVILRCVPISNHLYFYWYRQILGQKVEFLVSFYNNEISEKSEIFDDQFSVERPDGSNFTLKIRSTKLEDSAMYFCASSASLRQGDGYTFGSGTRLTVV.

V and J are TRBV11-1 and TRBJ1-1, with 7 nucleotides matching TRBD1. This CDR3 region has 14 residues. The germline V gene encodes CDR1 SGHAT and CDR2 FQDESV (reference sequence). V gave up 5 bases and J gave up 3 bases; unmatched junction bases: 6. The CDR3 region is CASSKTGVYTEAFF. The DNA of the CDR3 is TGTGCCAGCAGCAAAACAGGGGTGTACACTGAAGCTTTCTTT.

The chain recombines TRBV27 with TRBJ2-3; 9 bases fit TRBD2. Germline V gene lookup returns CDR1 MNHEY and CDR2 SMNVEV (reference sequence). V lost 2 bases, J lost 8 bases, and 11 bases stayed unmatched. The CDR3 totals 16 residues. The CDR3 region is CASSLGLAGPAGTQYF. DNA of the CDR3: TGTGCCAGCAGTTTAGGCCTAGCGGGGCCTGCTGGTACGCAGTATTTT.

The chain employs TRBV7-9 and TRBJ1-2; D unresolved. The CDR3 runs 12 residues. V shed 1 base and J shed 7 bases, with 7 bases lying between them. Germline lookup yields CDR1 SEHNR and CDR2 FQNEAQ (reference sequence). This CDR3 is CASSLEETGYTF. The CDR3 region has the DNA TGTGCCAGCAGCTTAGAGGAGACTGGCTACACCTTC. Complete variable domain (other parts from reference TRBV7-9 and TRBJ1-2): DTGVSQNPRHKITKRGQNVTFRCDPISEHNRLYWYRQTLGQGPEFLTYFQNEAQLEKSRLLSDRFSAERPKGSFSTLEIQRTEQGDSAMYLCASSLEETGYTFGSGTRLTVV.

The chain employs TRBV12-3 or TRBV12-4 and TRBJ1-1, with D uncertain. The V and J ends lost 2 bases and 4 bases respectively, with 8 bases between them. The CDR3 contains 13 residues. The chain's CDR3 is CASSLSRSTEAFF. The CDR3 nucleotides are TGTGCCAGCAGTTTAAGCCGGTCCACTGAAGCTTTCTTT.

J is TRBJ2-5 and V is TRBV15; a possible D gene is TRBD1 (5 bases). Germline lookup yields CDR1 LNHNV and CDR2 YYDKDF (reference sequence). The CDR3 spans 15 residues. Trimming shortened V by 1 base and J by 4 bases, and 13 bases separated the two germline ends. The CDR3 DNA is TGTGCCACCAGCAGAGCGGGCAGGGTTACAGAGACCCAGTACTTC. Translated, it gives CATSRAGRVTETQYF.

V gene TRBV4-2 combines with J gene TRBJ1-1, with a tentative D call TRBD1 (6 bases). V was clipped by 0 bases and J by 11 bases, with 13 bases between them. In germline, CDR1 is LGHNA, CDR2 YNFKEQ. The CDR3 contains 13 residues. The CDR3 nucleotides are TGTGCCAGCAGCCAAGACCCGACAGGCCGGGCTTTCTTT. It specifies CASSQDPTGRAFF.

CDR3 sequence (DNA): TGTGCCAGCAGCCTCTGGGGGGCACCCCTCCACTTT. This sequence encodes CASSLWGAPLHF. This sequence joins TRBV7-2 and TRBJ1-6; weak D call: TRBD1 (5 bases). V was pared by 5 bases and J by 11 bases, with 10 bases between. CDR3 length equals 12 residues. Per the germline V gene, CDR1 is SGHTA and CDR2 is FQGNSA.

The rearrangement joins TRBV2 to TRBJ2-2, with 7 nucleotides matching TRBD1. There are 16 residues in the CDR3. Unmatched junction bases numbered 16, after V lost 8 bases and J lost 7 bases. Looked up from germline, CDR1 is SNHLY and CDR2 is FYNNEI. The CDR3 reads CASPICGQAGDGELFF. The CDR3 DNA sequence: TGTGCCAGCCCCATCTGTGGACAGGCAGGTGACGGGGAGCTGTTTTTT. Based on the CDR3 plus reference TRBV2 and TRBJ2-2, the full variable domain is EPEVTQTPSHQVTQMGQEVILRCVPISNHLYFYWYRQILGQKVEFLVSFYNNEISEKSEIFDDQFSVERPDGSNFTLKIRSTKLEDSAMYFCASPICGQAGDGELFFGEGSRLTVL.

CDR3 sequence: CASRRNREAGYTF. The DNA for the CDR3 is TGTGCCAGCAGAAGAAACAGGGAAGCAGGCTACACCTTC. This chain joins TRBV6-5 and TRBJ1-2, with TRBD1 as a possible D gene (6 bases). The germline V and J ends were trimmed by 6 bases and 8 bases, with 16 bases remaining between them. The length of the CDR3 is 13 residues. CDR1 is MNHEY and CDR2 is SVGAGI in the germline V gene.

The chain carries TRBV11-2 and TRBJ1-3, with 7 positions matching TRBD1. The V gene's germline CDR1 is SGHAT and CDR2 FQNNGV. The CDR3 is 14 amino acids. V shed 1 base, J shed 6 bases, and the junction held 3 bases outside the gene matches. CDR3 loop: CASSLAGQSNTIYF. CDR3 bases: TGTGCCAGCAGCTTAGCGGGACAGTCAAACACCATATATTTT.

The J gene is TRBJ2-1, the V gene TRBV11-3, with 7 positions matching TRBD2. The CDR3 sequence is 16 residues long. Germline lookup yields CDR1 SGHNT and CDR2 YENEEA. V was pared by 5 bases and J by 2 bases, with 9 bases of the junction left unmatched. For the CDR3, the DNA is TGTGCCAGCAGCCCCCGGCTGGGGGGGGCCTACAATGAGCAGTTCTTC. This codes for CASSPRLGGAYNEQFF.

V is TRBV7-9 and J is TRBJ2-7, with 10 nucleotides matching TRBD1. Germline CDR1 SEHNR, CDR2 FQNEAQ (reference sequence). The length of the CDR3 is 16 residues. V lost 2 bases to trimming and J lost 5 bases; unmatched junction nucleotides: 9. For the CDR3, the DNA is TGTGCCAGCAGCTTATCCTGGACAGGGGGAAGGAACGAGCAGTACTTC. It encodes CASSLSWTGGRNEQYF.

V usage is TRBV7-6 and J usage is TRBJ1-2; D call uncertain. The length of the CDR3 is 11 residues. CDR1 and CDR2 from the germline V gene are SGHVS and FNYEAQ. V lost 2 bases and J lost 8, with 6 bases in between. The CDR3 DNA is TGTGCCAGCAGCTTAAAAGGAGGCTACACCTTC. Translation gives CASSLKGGYTF.

The rearrangement joins TRBV12-3 or TRBV12-4 to TRBJ1-6; D uncertain. Trimming stripped 4 bases from V and 11 bases from J, with 6 bases between. The CDR3 has 11 amino acids. CDR3 DNA sequence: TGTGCCAGCAGTTCGCGGCCACCCCTCCACTTT. Translation gives CASSSRPPLHF.

V usage is TRBV18 and J usage is TRBJ1-1; TRBD1 matches at 7 bases. Germline V CDR1 and CDR2: KGHSH, LQKENI. Unmatched junction bases numbered 8, after V lost 3 bases and J lost 1 base. This CDR3 spans 16 amino acids. This CDR3 reads CASSPRGGGGNTEAFF. The CDR3 region has the DNA TGTGCCAGCTCACCCCGGGGAGGGGGCGGGAACACTGAAGCTTTCTTT.

The rearrangement links TRBV24-1 to TRBJ2-5; D not certain. The CDR3 extends over 15 amino acids. Germline lookup yields CDR1 KGHDR and CDR2 SFDVKD. V gave up 1 base and J gave up 2 bases, with 10 bases separating them. CDR3 loop: CATSDLGQAQETQYF. DNA of the CDR3: TGTGCCACCAGTGATTTAGGGCAGGCTCAAGAGACCCAGTACTTC.

The chain couples TRBV3-1 (or the pseudogene TRBV3-2) to TRBJ1-4; maybe TRBD1 (6 bases). This CDR3 has 14 residues. The germline V and J ends were trimmed by 4 bases and 2 bases, with 8 bases remaining between them. Germline V gene lookup returns CDR1 LGHDT and CDR2 YNNKEL (reference sequence). CDR3 DNA sequence: TGTGCCAGCAGCCCCAGGGGCACTAATGAAAAACTGTTTTTT. Translated: CASSPRGTNEKLFF.

CDR3 region: CASSQSNGGASPLHF. CDR3 DNA: TGTGCCAGCAGCCAATCAAACGGGGGGGCTTCACCCCTCCACTTT. The rearrangement links TRBV3-1 (or the pseudogene TRBV3-2) to TRBJ1-6; possible D gene TRBD1, 6 bases. V was trimmed by 2 bases and J by 9 bases, leaving 14 bases between them. The CDR3 covers 15 residues. Germline assignment: CDR1 LGHDT and CDR2 YNNKEL (reference sequence).

This chain connects TRBV20-1 to TRBJ1-2; D gene uncertain. Looked up from germline, CDR1 is DFQATT and CDR2 is SNEGSKA (reference sequence). V was cut by 7 bases and J by 8 bases, with 11 bases left in between. The CDR3 runs to 10 residues. The CDR3 region is CSGGRRGYTF. CDR3 DNA: TGCAGTGGAGGGAGGAGGGGCTACACCTTC.

J is TRBJ2-2 and V is TRBV5-1; 10 bases agree with TRBD1. Germline CDR1 is SGHRS and CDR2 is YFSETQ. J gave up 2 bases and V 3 bases, and 13 bases lay outside the gene matches. The CDR3 is made up of 19 amino acids. The CDR3 DNA is TGCGCCAGCAGCTCCCCGGGACAGGGGTTAGGTCGTAACACCGGGGAGCTGTTTTTT. It translates to CASSSPGQGLGRNTGELFF.

The rearrangement links TRBV6-5 to TRBJ1-2, with 8 positions matching TRBD1. The CDR3 consists of 14 residues. The V gene's germline CDR1 is MNHEY and CDR2 SVGAGI. Unmatched junction bases numbered 10, after V lost 6 bases and J lost 7 bases. The CDR3 is CASSPGTGQGGYTF. The CDR3, as DNA: TGTGCCAGCAGCCCAGGGACAGGACAGGGTGGCTACACCTTC.

V gene TRBV18 combines with J gene TRBJ2-1; tentatively, D is TRBD1 (5 bases). This CDR3 has 17 residues. The germline V gene encodes CDR1 KGHSH and CDR2 LQKENI. The V and J ends lost 2 bases and 5 bases respectively, with 19 bases between them. Here the CDR3 DNA reads TGTGCCAGCTCACCAAGTACGGCAGGGCTCGTCCACAATGAGCAGTTCTTC. Its translation is CASSPSTAGLVHNEQFF.

The CDR3 spells CASSLLAEAFF. The DNA for the CDR3 is TGTGCCAGCAGCTTGTTGGCTGAAGCTTTCTTT. This rearrangement joins TRBV5-6 to TRBJ1-1; no definite D call. Trimming took off 1 base at V and 6 bases at J, with 4 bases between the two ends. Germline V gene sequence: CDR1 SGHDT, CDR2 YYEEEE. The CDR3 runs 11 residues.

CDR3 DNA: TGTGCCAGCAGTTACTCAATCTCGCGGCACCGCTACGAGCAGTACTTC. Translated, it gives CASSYSISRHRYEQYF. V gene TRBV6-5 combines with J gene TRBJ2-7, with D unresolved. Germline V gene data show CDR1 as MNHEY and CDR2 as SVGAGI. The germline V and J ends were trimmed by 0 bases and 3 bases, with 15 bases remaining between them. This CDR3 is 16 amino acids long.

The chain's CDR3 is CASSRGWDTEAFF. In nucleotides, the CDR3 is TGTGCCAGCAGCCGGGGGTGGGACACTGAAGCTTTCTTT. The rearrangement links TRBV6-1 to TRBJ1-1; TRBD1 might be the D (5 bases). The V end lost 6 bases, the J end lost 3 bases, and 11 bases lay between the germline ends. This CDR3 is built from 13 residues. In germline, CDR1 is MNHNS, CDR2 SASEGT.